This TCR beta chain was identified in a study of T cell responses to AZD1222 COVID-19 vaccine. Clones were read by immunoSEQ multiplex PCR, and TCRdb kept only the in-frame ones, dropping some. This table has roughly 140,000 clones, 80% to 90% appearing once. Findings and caveats of the study: Spike-specific TCR breadth rose after two AZD1222 doses, and depth rose as well. Distributed over spike, vaccine-associated CD4 TCRs predominated at 160-218 and 743-854. Only 5 or 6 people who got AZD1222 tested seropositive at baseline.

The junction had 7 bases not matched to a gene; V was cut back by 1 base and J by 4 bases. Germline loops: CDR1 SGHTA, CDR2 FQGNSA. The CDR3 is 15 amino acids. Pooling of second doses given at about 4 or about 12 weeks was done. In regard to this clone: Its antigen is as yet unknown.

This TCR came from an adult who received the AZD1222 COVID-19 vaccine. Here the sequenced sample was peripheral blood, taken 28 days after the second AZD1222 dose. This chain joins TRBV7-2 and TRBJ2-7; 7 bases match TRBD2. The CDR3 loop is CASSLDPSGAYEQYF. In DNA form, the CDR3 reads TGTGCCAGCAGCTTAGATCCTAGCGGAGCTTACGAGCAGTACTTC.